This T cell receptor (beta chain) was captured by sequencing in a study of cytomegalovirus exposure and HLA in healthy donors. The study ran its PCR with 60 Vbeta and 13 Jbeta primers. Using immunoSEQ multiplex PCR, the repertoire was profiled, and TCRdb retains in-frame clones only, with some absent. The repertoire holds around 140,000 clones, with less than 85% as singletons. The V and J ends lost 2 bases and 4 bases respectively, with 18 bases between them. There are 16 residues in the CDR3. Germline CDR1 is SGHRS and CDR2 is YFSETQ. J is TRBJ1-1 and V is TRBV5-1; D is undetermined. Source material: PBMCs. This sequence originates from a man aged 35 to 55 in good health and CMV-seronegative. The DNA of the CDR3 is TGCGCCAGCAGCTTTGGGAGGGCGGGCGGGAGCACTGAAGCTTTCTTT. Residues: CASSFGRAGGSTEAFF.